This TCR beta chain was recorded in a study of T cells in women clearing cervical HPV infection. The study's findings and limits: TRBV6-7 abundance was lower in cases than controls (around 0.1% versus 0.15%).

CDR1 is SGHTS, CDR2 YDEGEE, per germline. The CDR3 is 13 residues long. Trimming stripped 5 bases from V and 7 bases from J, with 10 bases between. Turning to this clone: Antigen unknown. The read gets to within 3 residues of the CDR3 end, and the germline J gene fills in the rest.

TCRdb's table, derived via immunoSEQ multiplex PCR, lists solely in-frame clones and lacks some. This sample contains more than 15,000 clones. The specimen sequenced was blood buffy coat. The chain joins TRBV5-8 to TRBJ1-6; possibly TRBD1 for D (5 bases). The sequence came from a woman between 18 and 75 years old with a cervical HPV16 infection that either progressed to CIN3+ or cleared (not recorded which). CDR3 DNA (partial): TGTGCCAGCAGTCTCAACAGGAATTCACCC. Its translation: CASSLNRNSP. The whole CDR3 is CASSLNRNSPLHF.